One and the same sample provided the 24 T cell receptor beta chains below, sequenced in a study of T cells in Graves' hyperthyroidism and ophthalmopathy. TCR beta CDR3 sequences were amplified from RNA transcripts. When the TCR CDR3 underwent first-round RT-PCR, the HTBI primer set was used. MiXCR, applied by TCRdb to the multiplex PCR reads, yields one record per CDR3 protein. The sample includes around 300,000 distinct CDR3 sequences, around a fifth seen only once; the top ten take less than 40%. What was sequenced was blood. These receptors were obtained from a man over 45 with Graves' ophthalmopathy.

This clonotype came up a few times. V gene TRBV28 combines with J gene TRBJ2-7; D gene ambiguous. CDR1 and CDR2 (germline): MDHEN, SYDVKM. The V and J ends lost 6 bases and 2 bases respectively, with 8 bases between them. This CDR3 contains 12 residues. CDR3 loop: CASRTKPYEQYF. As DNA, the CDR3 is TGTGCCAGCAGAACCAAGCCCTACGAGCAGTACTTC.

This clonotype was detected a few times. The chain is built from TRBV5-4 and TRBJ2-2, with 7 bases lining up with TRBD1. CDR1 and CDR2 from the germline V gene are SGHNT and YYREEE (reference sequence). Trimming removed 0 bases from V and 1 base from J; junction bases left unmatched: 3. CDR3 size: 16 residues. DNA for the CDR3: TGTGCCAGCAGCTTGGACAACAGGGGGAACACCGGGGAGCTGTTTTTT. This translates into CASSLDNRGNTGELFF.

This clonotype came up many times. This chain links TRBV20-1 with TRBJ2-5; no clear D gene. Germline CDR1 and CDR2: DFQATT and SNEGSKA (reference sequence). The CDR3 runs 14 residues. V was shortened by 2 bases and J by 0 bases, with 10 bases between the two germline ends. This chain's CDR3 is CSARQQQNQETQYF. DNA for the CDR3: TGCAGTGCTAGACAGCAACAGAACCAAGAGACCCAGTACTTC.

This clonotype was observed a few times. The CDR3 spells CASSIPGGSNTEAFF. The CDR3 DNA follows: TGTGCCAGTAGTATCCCGGGGGGATCGAACACTGAAGCTTTCTTT. The rearrangement joins TRBV19 to TRBJ1-1, with D possibly matching TRBD1 (5 bases). CDR1 is LNHDA and CDR2 is SQIVND in the germline V gene (reference sequence). V was trimmed by 3 bases and J by 1 base, leaving 12 bases between them. The CDR3 spans 15 residues.

This clonotype was recorded at least ten times. The chain combines TRBV18 with TRBJ1-1, with a tentative D call TRBD1 (6 bases). The CDR3 spans 14 residues. V was clipped by 3 bases and J by 2 bases, with 10 bases between them. Per the germline V gene, CDR1 is KGHSH and CDR2 is LQKENI. CDR3 nucleotide sequence: TGTGCCAGCTCACCTTGGGACACTAACACTGAAGCTTTCTTT. It yields the protein CASSPWDTNTEAFF.

In its sample, this clonotype was seen many times. The chain carries TRBV3-1 and TRBJ2-1; tentative D call: TRBD2 (6 bases). With 1 base removed from V and 6 bases from J, the gap between germline ends came to 13 bases. This CDR3 contains 15 residues. CDR1 LGHDT and CDR2 YNNKEL come from the germline V gene (reference sequence). The CDR3 DNA sequence: TGTGCCAGCAGCCAAGGGGACTTCAATATCAATGAGCAGTTCTTC. Amino acid sequence: CASSQGDFNINEQFF.

This clonotype has at least ten counts. This sequence joins TRBV20-1 and TRBJ2-7; 7 positions agree with TRBD2. CDR1 is DFQATT, CDR2 SNEGSKA, per germline (reference sequence). J was trimmed by 2 bases and V by 1 base; bases with no gene match: 5. This CDR3 contains 14 residues. Here the CDR3 reads CSARVGRWAYEQYF. CDR3 sequence (DNA): TGCAGTGCTAGAGTCGGGAGGTGGGCCTACGAGCAGTACTTC.

This clonotype was found many times. The chain has TRBV6-1 and TRBJ1-5; possibly TRBD1 for D (6 bases). V lost 5 bases, J lost 7 bases, and 18 bases lay in between. CDR1 and CDR2 from the germline V gene are MNHNS and SASEGT. The length of the CDR3 is 15 residues. The CDR3 sequence is CASSPSGGGGQPQHF. The CDR3 nucleotides are TGTGCCAGCAGTCCCTCCGGCGGGGGCGGACAGCCCCAGCATTTT.

Only a few counts were recorded for this clonotype. This rearrangement joins TRBV14 to TRBJ1-6, with TRBD1 matching over 9 bases. J lost 7 bases, V lost 5 bases, and 3 bases had no gene match. This CDR3 contains 14 residues. Germline lookup yields CDR1 SGHDN and CDR2 FVKESK. CDR3 nucleotides: TGTGCCAGCAGCTGGGACAGGGCAAATTCACCCCTCCACTTT. This translates into CASSWDRANSPLHF.

This sequence joins TRBV5-1 and TRBJ1-1; 7 nucleotides line up with TRBD1. Germline V lookup: CDR1 SGHRS, CDR2 YFSETQ. The CDR3 loop spans 14 amino acids. Trimming took 4 bases from V and 1 from J; bases not matched to a gene: 4. CDR3 sequence reads: CASSPGTENTEAFF. The CDR3 nucleotides read TGCGCCAGCAGCCCGGGGACAGAGAACACTGAAGCTTTCTTT.

There are many counts of this clonotype. The chain combines TRBV2 with TRBJ2-6; a weak D match, TRBD1 (5 bases). Germline V CDR1 and CDR2: SNHLY, FYNNEI. Trimming pared 4 bases from V and 0 bases from J, leaving 10 bases between. This CDR3 is 16 amino acids long. The DNA for the CDR3 is TGTGCCAGCAGTGTCAACCAGGGCTCTGGGGCCAACGTCCTGACTTTC. Its protein is CASSVNQGSGANVLTF.

There are many counts of this clonotype. J is TRBJ1-5 and V is TRBV30, with a weak D call TRBD1 (5 bases). Between the trimmed V and J ends, which lost 3 bases and 6 bases, there was a span of 12 bases. There are 13 residues in the CDR3. Germline V lookup: CDR1 GTSNPN, CDR2 SVGIG (reference sequence). CDR3 nucleotides: TGTGCCTGGAGCGGGACTTCTCCTCAGCCCCAGCATTTT. This encodes CAWSGTSPQPQHF.

This clonotype occurred a few times. This rearrangement joins TRBV28 to TRBJ2-7; 7 positions agree with TRBD1. V was clipped by 8 bases and J by 4 bases; unmatched bases: 14. CDR3 length: 15 residues. Germline V gives CDR1 MDHEN, CDR2 SYDVKM. The CDR3: CASDTGTETSYEQYF. CDR3 sequence (DNA): TGTGCCAGCGACACCGGGACAGAGACTTCATACGAGCAGTACTTC. The variable domain in full, with the rest retrieved from reference TRBV28 and TRBJ2-7, is DVKVTQSSRYLVKRTGEKVFLECVQDMDHENMFWYRQDPGLGLRLIYFSYDVKMKEKGDIPEGYSVSREKKERFSLILESASTNQTSMYLCASDTGTETSYEQYFGPGTRLTVT.

The sample holds many counts of this clonotype. The genes are TRBV20-1 and TRBJ2-7, with 9 bases that match TRBD2. CDR3 size: 15 residues. V shed 6 bases and J 1 base; nucleotides not matched to a gene: 10. Germline loops: CDR1 DFQATT, CDR2 SNEGSKA (reference sequence). The DNA of the CDR3 is TGCAGTGCACAGATAGCGGGAGTGTCTTCCTACGAGCAGTACTTC. It encodes CSAQIAGVSSYEQYF.

The rearrangement joins TRBV7-9 to TRBJ2-3; D is perhaps TRBD2 (6 bases). The V gene lost 5 bases and the J gene lost 4 bases, with 10 bases spanning the gap. The germline gives CDR1 SEHNR, CDR2 FQNEAQ (reference sequence). The CDR3 consists of 13 residues. The CDR3 here is CASSPGTSDTQYF. In nucleotides, the CDR3 is TGTGCCAGCAGCCCTGGGACTTCAGATACGCAGTATTTT.

This clonotype was observed at least ten times. This rearrangement joins TRBV11-2 to TRBJ1-5; a weak D match, TRBD1 (6 bases). Germline V gene sequence: CDR1 SGHAT, CDR2 FQNNGV. The V end lost 5 bases, the J end lost 7 bases, and 18 bases lay between the germline ends. The CDR3 length is 15 residues. The DNA of the CDR3 is TGTGCCAGCAGCCTTGAGGGGCAGGGGCGCCAGCCCCAGCATTTT. This encodes CASSLEGQGRQPQHF.

This chain joins TRBV24-1 and TRBJ2-3; 9 positions match TRBD1. Germline V gene lookup returns CDR1 KGHDR and CDR2 SFDVKD. This CDR3 has 16 residues. The trim removed 2 bases at V and 2 bases at J, leaving 4 bases unmatched. CDR3 region: CATSDWGTGSTDTQYF. The CDR3 DNA sequence: TGTGCCACCAGTGATTGGGGGACAGGGTCCACAGATACGCAGTATTTT.

This clonotype showed up many times. The rearrangement uses TRBV14 and TRBJ2-7; the match to TRBD2 covers 9 bases. The germline CDR1 and CDR2 sequences are SGHDN and FVKESK. With 4 bases clipped from V and 4 bases from J, the junction kept 8 bases outside the gene matches. The CDR3 spans 15 residues. The CDR3 DNA follows: TGTGCCAGCAGCCTGATAGCGGGAGACCCTTACGAGCAGTACTTC. Translating gives CASSLIAGDPYEQYF.

This clonotype was seen more than once but under ten times. This chain links TRBV6-1 with TRBJ2-1; weak D call: TRBD1 (5 bases). Per germline, CDR1 MNHNS and CDR2 SASEGT. The CDR3 has 12 amino acids. V lost 8 bases to trimming and J lost 7 bases, with 12 bases between them. For the CDR3, the DNA is TGTGCCAGCGCGGACAATTCGAATGAGCAGTTCTTC. Translation gives CASADNSNEQFF.

The chain combines TRBV7-3 with TRBJ2-1, with 12 bases that match TRBD2. The CDR3 runs 16 residues. V was clipped by 4 bases and J by 13 bases; unmatched bases: 14. Germline CDR1 is SGHTA and CDR2 is FQGTGA. CDR3 residues: CASSSSGTSGSGLQFF. The CDR3 DNA is TGTGCCAGCAGCTCCTCCGGGACTAGCGGGTCCGGCCTACAGTTCTTC.

This clonotype came up many times. The chain recombines TRBV11-2 with TRBJ2-3; 9 positions agree with TRBD2. Per the germline V gene, CDR1 is SGHAT and CDR2 is FQNNGV. This CDR3 has 16 residues. V lost 3 bases to trimming and J lost 0 bases; unmatched junction nucleotides: 4. This chain's CDR3 is CASSFLAGSSTDTQYF. The CDR3 DNA reads TGTGCCAGCAGCTTTCTAGCGGGAAGTAGCACAGATACGCAGTATTTT.

This chain links TRBV28 with TRBJ2-2; 10 bases fit TRBD2. Germline V gene sequence: CDR1 MDHEN, CDR2 SYDVKM. This CDR3 spans 18 amino acids. The ends lost 6 bases at V and 6 bases at J; junction bases unmatched: 16. The CDR3 sequence: CASRREGLAGARAGELFF. The CDR3 bases are TGTGCCAGCAGAAGGGAGGGCCTAGCGGGAGCAAGAGCCGGGGAGCTGTTTTTT.

The sample holds a few counts of this clonotype. The genes are TRBV20-1 and TRBJ1-5, with D uncertain. This CDR3 has 12 residues. Germline assignment: CDR1 DFQATT and CDR2 SNEGSKA (reference sequence). Trimming took off 4 bases at V and 4 bases at J, with 8 bases between the two ends. Here the CDR3 DNA reads TGCAGTGCTACCGAAGGGAATCAGCCCCAGCATTTT. This translates into CSATEGNQPQHF.

The J gene is TRBJ2-7, the V gene TRBV28; 7 bases line up with TRBD2. With 5 bases clipped from V and 1 base from J, the junction kept 8 bases outside the gene matches. From germline, CDR1 is MDHEN and CDR2 SYDVKM. The length of the CDR3 is 15 residues. CDR3 coding DNA: TGTGCCAGCAGTGAGGACGGGAGGTCGTCCTACGAGCAGTACTTC. Its translation: CASSEDGRSSYEQYF.